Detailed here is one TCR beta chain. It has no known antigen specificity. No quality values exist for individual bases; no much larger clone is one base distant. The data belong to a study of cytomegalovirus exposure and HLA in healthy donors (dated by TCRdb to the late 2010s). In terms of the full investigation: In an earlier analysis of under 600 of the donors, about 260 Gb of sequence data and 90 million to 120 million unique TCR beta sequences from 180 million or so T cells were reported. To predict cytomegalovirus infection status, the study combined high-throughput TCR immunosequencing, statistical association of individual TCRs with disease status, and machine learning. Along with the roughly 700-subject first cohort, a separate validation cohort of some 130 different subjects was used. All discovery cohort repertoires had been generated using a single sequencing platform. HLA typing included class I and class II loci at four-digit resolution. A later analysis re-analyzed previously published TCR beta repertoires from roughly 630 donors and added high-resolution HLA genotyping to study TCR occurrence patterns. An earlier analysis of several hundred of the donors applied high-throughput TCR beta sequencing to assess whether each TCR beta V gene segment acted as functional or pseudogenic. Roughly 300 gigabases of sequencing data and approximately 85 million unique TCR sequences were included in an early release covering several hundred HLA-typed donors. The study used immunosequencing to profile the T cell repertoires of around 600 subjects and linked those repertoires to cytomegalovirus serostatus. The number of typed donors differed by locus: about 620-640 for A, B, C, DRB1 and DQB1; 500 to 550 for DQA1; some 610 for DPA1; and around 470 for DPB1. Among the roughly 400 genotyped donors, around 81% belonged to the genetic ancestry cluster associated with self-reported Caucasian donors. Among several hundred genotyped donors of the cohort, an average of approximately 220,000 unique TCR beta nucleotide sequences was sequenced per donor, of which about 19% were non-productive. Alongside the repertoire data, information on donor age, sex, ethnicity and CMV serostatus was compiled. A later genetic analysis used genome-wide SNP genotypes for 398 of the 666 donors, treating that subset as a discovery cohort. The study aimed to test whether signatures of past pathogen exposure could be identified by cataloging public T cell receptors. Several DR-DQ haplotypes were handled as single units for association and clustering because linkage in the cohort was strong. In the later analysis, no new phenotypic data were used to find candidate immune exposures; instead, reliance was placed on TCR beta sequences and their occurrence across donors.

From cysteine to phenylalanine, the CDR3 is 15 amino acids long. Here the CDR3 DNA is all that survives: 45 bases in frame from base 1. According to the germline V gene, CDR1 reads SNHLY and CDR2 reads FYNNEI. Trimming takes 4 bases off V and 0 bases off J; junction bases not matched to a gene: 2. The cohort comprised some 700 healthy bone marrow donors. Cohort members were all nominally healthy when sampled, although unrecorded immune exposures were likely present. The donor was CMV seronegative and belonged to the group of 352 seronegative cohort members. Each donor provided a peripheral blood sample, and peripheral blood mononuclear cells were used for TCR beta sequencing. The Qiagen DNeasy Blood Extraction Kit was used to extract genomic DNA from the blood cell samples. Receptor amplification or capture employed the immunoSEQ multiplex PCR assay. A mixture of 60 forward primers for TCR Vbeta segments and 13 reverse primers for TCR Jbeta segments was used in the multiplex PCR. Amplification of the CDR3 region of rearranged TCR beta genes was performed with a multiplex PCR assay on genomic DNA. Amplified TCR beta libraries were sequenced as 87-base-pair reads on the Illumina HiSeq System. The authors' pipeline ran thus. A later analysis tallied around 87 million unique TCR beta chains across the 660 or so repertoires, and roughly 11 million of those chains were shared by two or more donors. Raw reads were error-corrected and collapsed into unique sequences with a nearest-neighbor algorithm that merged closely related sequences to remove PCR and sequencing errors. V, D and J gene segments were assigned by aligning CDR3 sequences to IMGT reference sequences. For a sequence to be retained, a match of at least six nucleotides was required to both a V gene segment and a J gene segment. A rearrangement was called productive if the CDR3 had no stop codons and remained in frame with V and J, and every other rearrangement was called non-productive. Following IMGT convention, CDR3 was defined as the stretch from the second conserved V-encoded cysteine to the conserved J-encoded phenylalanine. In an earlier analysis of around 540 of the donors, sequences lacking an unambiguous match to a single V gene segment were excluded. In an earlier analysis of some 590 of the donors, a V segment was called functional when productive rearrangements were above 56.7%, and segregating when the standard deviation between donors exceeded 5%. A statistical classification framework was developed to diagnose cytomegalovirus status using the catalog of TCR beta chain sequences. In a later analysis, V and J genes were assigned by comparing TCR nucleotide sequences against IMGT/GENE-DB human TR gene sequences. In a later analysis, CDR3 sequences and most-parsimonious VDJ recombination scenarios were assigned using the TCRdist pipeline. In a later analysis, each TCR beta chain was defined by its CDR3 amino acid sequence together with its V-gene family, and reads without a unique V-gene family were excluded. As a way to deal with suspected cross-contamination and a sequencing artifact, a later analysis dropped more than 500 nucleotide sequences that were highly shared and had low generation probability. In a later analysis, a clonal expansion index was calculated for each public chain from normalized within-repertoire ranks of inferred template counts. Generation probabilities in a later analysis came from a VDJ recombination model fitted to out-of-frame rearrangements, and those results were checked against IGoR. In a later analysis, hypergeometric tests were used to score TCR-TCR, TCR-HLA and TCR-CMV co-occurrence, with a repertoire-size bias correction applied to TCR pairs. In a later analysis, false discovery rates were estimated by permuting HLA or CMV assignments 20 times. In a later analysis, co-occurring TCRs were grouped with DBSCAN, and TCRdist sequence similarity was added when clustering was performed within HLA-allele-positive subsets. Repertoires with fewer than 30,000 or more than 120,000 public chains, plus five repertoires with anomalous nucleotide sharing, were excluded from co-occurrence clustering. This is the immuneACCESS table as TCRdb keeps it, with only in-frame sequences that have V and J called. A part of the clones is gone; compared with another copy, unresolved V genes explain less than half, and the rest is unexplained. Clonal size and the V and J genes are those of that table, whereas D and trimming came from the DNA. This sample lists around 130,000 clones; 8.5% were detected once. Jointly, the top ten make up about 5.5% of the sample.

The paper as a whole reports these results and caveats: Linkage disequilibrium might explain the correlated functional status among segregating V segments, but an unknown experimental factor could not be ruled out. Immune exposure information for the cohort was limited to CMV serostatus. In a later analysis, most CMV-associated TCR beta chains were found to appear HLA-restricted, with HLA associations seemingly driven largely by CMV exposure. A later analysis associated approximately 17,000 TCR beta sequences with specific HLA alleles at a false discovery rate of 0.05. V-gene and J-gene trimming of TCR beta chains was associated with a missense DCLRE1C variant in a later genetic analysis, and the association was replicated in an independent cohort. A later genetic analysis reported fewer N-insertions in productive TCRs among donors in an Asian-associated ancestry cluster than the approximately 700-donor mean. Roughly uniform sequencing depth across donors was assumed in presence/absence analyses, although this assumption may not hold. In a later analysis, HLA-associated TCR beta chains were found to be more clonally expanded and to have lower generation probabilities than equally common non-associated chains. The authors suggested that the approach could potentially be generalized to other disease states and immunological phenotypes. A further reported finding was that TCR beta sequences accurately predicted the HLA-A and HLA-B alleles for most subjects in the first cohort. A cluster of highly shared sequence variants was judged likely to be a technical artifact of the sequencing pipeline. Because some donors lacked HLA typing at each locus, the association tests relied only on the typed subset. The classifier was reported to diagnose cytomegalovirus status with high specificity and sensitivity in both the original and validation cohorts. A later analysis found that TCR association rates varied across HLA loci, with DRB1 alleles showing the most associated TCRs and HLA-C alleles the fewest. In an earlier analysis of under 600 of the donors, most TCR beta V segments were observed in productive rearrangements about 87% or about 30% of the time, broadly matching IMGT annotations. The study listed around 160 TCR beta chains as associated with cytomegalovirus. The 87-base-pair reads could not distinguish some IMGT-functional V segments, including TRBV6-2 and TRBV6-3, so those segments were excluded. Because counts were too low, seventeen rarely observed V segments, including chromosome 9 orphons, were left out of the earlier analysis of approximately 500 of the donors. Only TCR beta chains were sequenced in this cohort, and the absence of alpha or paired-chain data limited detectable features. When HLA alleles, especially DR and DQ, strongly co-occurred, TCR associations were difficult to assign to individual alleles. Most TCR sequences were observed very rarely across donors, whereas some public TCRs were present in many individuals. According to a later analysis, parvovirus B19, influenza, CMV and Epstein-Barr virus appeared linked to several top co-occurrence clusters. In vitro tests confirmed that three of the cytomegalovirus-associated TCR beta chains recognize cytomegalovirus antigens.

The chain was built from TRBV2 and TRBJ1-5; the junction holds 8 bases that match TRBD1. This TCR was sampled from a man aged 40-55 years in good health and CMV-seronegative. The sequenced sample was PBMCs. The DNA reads TGTGCCAGCAGTGGGGACAGGCATAGCAATCAGCCCCAGCATTTT. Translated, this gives CASSGDRHSNQPQHF.